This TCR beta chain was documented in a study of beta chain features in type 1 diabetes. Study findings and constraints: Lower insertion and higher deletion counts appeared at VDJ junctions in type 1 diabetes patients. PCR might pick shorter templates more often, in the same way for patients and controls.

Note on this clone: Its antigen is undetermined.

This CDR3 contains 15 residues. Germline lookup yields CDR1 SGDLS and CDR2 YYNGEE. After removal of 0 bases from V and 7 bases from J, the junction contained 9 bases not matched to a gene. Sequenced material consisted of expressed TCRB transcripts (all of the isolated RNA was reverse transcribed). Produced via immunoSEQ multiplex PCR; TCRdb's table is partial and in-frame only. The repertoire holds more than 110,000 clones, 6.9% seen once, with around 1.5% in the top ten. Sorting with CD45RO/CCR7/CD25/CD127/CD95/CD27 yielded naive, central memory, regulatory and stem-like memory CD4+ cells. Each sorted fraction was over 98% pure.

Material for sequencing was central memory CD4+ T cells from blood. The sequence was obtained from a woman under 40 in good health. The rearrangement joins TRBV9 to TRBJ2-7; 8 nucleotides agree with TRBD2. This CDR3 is CASSVVGGPGGEQYF. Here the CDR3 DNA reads TGTGCCAGCAGCGTAGTAGGGGGACCGGGAGGGGAGCAGTACTTC.